The 26 T cell receptor beta chains listed next were all sequenced from one sample in a study of blood T cell repertoires in COVID-19. Sequencing was performed with immunoSEQ multiplex PCR; in TCRdb, only in-frame clones are kept and a portion is missing. The sample has 150,000 to 200,000 clones; around 79% are singletons. Sequenced material: PBMCs or T cells enriched from blood (not recorded which). The receptor source for this set is a man aged 50 or older who had recovered from COVID-19.

This clone was observed a single time. V is TRBV5-4 and J is TRBJ2-3; D is perhaps TRBD2 (6 bases). Germline CDR1 SGHNT, CDR2 YYREEE (reference sequence). This CDR3 contains 14 residues. Between the trimmed V and J ends, which lost 0 bases and 4 bases, there was a span of 9 bases. The CDR3 nucleotides are TGTGCCAGCAGCTTGGCGGGAGTAGCAGATACGCAGTATTTT. Its translation is CASSLAGVADTQYF.

The chain carries TRBV28 and TRBJ2-7; D not resolved. Germline V gene sequence: CDR1 MDHEN, CDR2 SYDVKM. Trimming took 2 bases from V and 3 from J, leaving 8 bases between them. The CDR3 has 13 residues. CDR3 residues: CASSLRANYEQYF. CDR3 coding DNA: TGTGCCAGCAGTTTAAGAGCAAACTACGAGCAGTACTTC.

In its sample, this clone was seen once. J is TRBJ1-6 and V is TRBV7-3; D remains unclear. Trimming removed 4 bases from V and 7 bases from J, with 11 bases in between. Germline V gene data show CDR1 as SGHTA and CDR2 as FQGTGA. The CDR3 contains 14 residues. The CDR3 region has the DNA TGTGCCAGCAGCTACAGTCGGGAAAATTCACCCCTCCACTTT. It translates to CASSYSRENSPLHF.

The V gene is TRBV19, the J gene TRBJ2-1; a possible D gene is TRBD2 (5 bases). Germline values: CDR1 LNHDA, CDR2 SQIVND (reference sequence). V was shortened by 4 bases and J by 0 bases, with 16 bases between the two germline ends. The CDR3 runs 17 residues. The CDR3 DNA reads as TGTGCCAGTAGTACCCCGGGGAGCGTCAGCTCCTACAATGAGCAGTTCTTC. Translation: CASSTPGSVSSYNEQFF.

The gene calls are TRBV7-3 and TRBJ2-1; TRBD2 agrees at 11 bases. Germline V gives CDR1 SGHTA, CDR2 FQGTGA. V trimming: 6 bases; J trimming: 5 bases; junction bases outside the gene matches: 9. The CDR3 has 16 amino acids. The CDR3 loop is CASSPLAGGRHNEQFF. The CDR3 bases are TGTGCCAGCAGTCCTTTAGCGGGAGGGCGCCACAATGAGCAGTTCTTC. Looking up the rest from reference TRBV7-3 and TRBJ2-1 gives the full variable domain: GAGVSQTPSNKVTEKGKYVELRCDPISGHTALYWYRQSLGQGPEFLIYFQGTGAADDSGLPNDRFFAVRPEGSVSTLKIQRTERGDSAVYLCASSPLAGGRHNEQFFGPGTRLTVL.

The V gene is TRBV7-6, the J gene TRBJ1-5; D perhaps matches TRBD1 (6 bases). The CDR3 sequence is 13 residues long. CDR1 is SGHVS, CDR2 FNYEAQ, per germline. The ends were cut back, 5 bases at V and 5 bases at J, with 10 bases in the middle. The CDR3 loop is CASSLQGYQPQHF. In DNA, the CDR3 is TGTGCCAGCAGCCTACAGGGTTATCAGCCCCAGCATTTT.

V gene TRBV5-1 combines with J gene TRBJ2-7; 7 bases map to TRBD1. The CDR3 loop spans 13 amino acids. Germline V CDR1 and CDR2: SGHRS, YFSETQ. V lost 4 bases and J lost 1; bases outside the gene matches: 2. This CDR3 is CASSPGQSYEQYF. The CDR3 bases are TGCGCCAGCAGCCCGGGACAGTCCTACGAGCAGTACTTC.

V and J are TRBV15 and TRBJ1-6; the match to TRBD1 covers 7 bases. Germline lookup yields CDR1 LNHNV and CDR2 YYDKDF (reference sequence). Trimming took 8 bases from V and 2 from J; bases not matched to a gene: 6. The CDR3 covers 15 residues. The CDR3 bases are TGTGCCACCGGGACAGTTCGGGCCTATAATTCACCCCTCCACTTT. Amino acid sequence: CATGTVRAYNSPLHF. Drawing the rest from reference TRBV15 and TRBJ1-6, the complete variable domain is DAMVIQNPRYQVTQFGKPVTLSCSQTLNHNVMYWYQQKSSQAPKLLFHYYDKDFNNEADTPDNFQSRRPNTSFCFLDIRSPGLGDTAMYLCATGTVRAYNSPLHFGNGTRLTVT.

The CDR3 coding sequence is TGCGCCAGCAGAGAGACAGGCTTCCTCTCCTACGAGCAGTACTTC. As protein: CASRETGFLSYEQYF. The gene calls are TRBV5-1 and TRBJ2-7, with D perhaps TRBD1 (6 bases). CDR1 is SGHRS, CDR2 YFSETQ, per germline. The germline V and J ends were trimmed by 5 bases and 0 bases, with 15 bases remaining between them. This CDR3 contains 15 residues.

J is TRBJ1-1 and V is TRBV4-2; 10 bases are a match to TRBD1. V trimming: 3 bases; J trimming: 1 base; junction bases outside the gene matches: 8. The CDR3 has 17 residues. Per the germline V gene, CDR1 is LGHNA and CDR2 is YNFKEQ. This CDR3 is CASSQAGQGLGNTEAFF. CDR3 nucleotides: TGTGCCAGCAGCCAGGCGGGACAGGGGCTCGGGAACACTGAAGCTTTCTTT.

This clone was picked up one time. CDR3 sequence (DNA): TGTGCCAGCAGCTTATCTAGCGGGATCTACAATGAGCAGTTCTTC. This gives the protein CASSLSSGIYNEQFF. This chain uses TRBV7-2 with TRBJ2-1; 9 nucleotides align to TRBD2. With 2 bases clipped from V and 3 bases from J, the junction kept 2 bases outside the gene matches. This CDR3 spans 15 amino acids. Germline CDR1 SGHTA, CDR2 FQGNSA.

This clone was seen only a few times. This chain links TRBV11-3 with TRBJ2-2, with 11 bases aligning to TRBD1. CDR1 SGHNT and CDR2 YENEEA come from the germline V gene. The V gene end was trimmed by 4 bases and the J gene end by 7 bases; junction bases not matched to a gene: 11. The CDR3 consists of 17 residues. CDR3 region: CASSWTGGVPSGGELFF. CDR3 in DNA: TGTGCCAGCAGCTGGACAGGGGGCGTCCCTTCGGGCGGGGAGCTGTTTTTT.

V and J are TRBV28 and TRBJ1-2, with 7 bases lining up with TRBD1. CDR1 and CDR2 from the germline V gene are MDHEN and SYDVKM. There are 12 residues in the CDR3. Unmatched junction bases numbered 12, after V lost 7 bases and J lost 13 bases. The CDR3 coding sequence is TGTGCCAGCATCGAACAGGGGACCCTCATCACCTTC. Translation gives CASIEQGTLITF.

The chain recombines TRBV2 with TRBJ1-3; D perhaps matches TRBD1 (6 bases). CDR3 length: 15 residues. Germline lookup yields CDR1 SNHLY and CDR2 FYNNEI. Trimming pared 4 bases from V and 3 bases from J, leaving 13 bases between. The DNA for the CDR3 is TGTGCCAGCAGTGTTGCGGGGGGCGTTGGAAACACCATATATTTT. Translating it yields CASSVAGGVGNTIYF.

CDR3 in amino acids: CASSLEGVETQYF. As DNA, the CDR3 is TGTGCCAGCAGCTTAGAAGGGGTGGAGACCCAGTACTTC. The chain couples TRBV7-2 to TRBJ2-5, with D perhaps TRBD1 (5 bases). The CDR3 has 13 amino acids. Germline-derived CDR1 and CDR2 are SGHTA and FQGNSA. V dropped 1 base and J dropped 5 bases, with 8 bases sitting between them.

This clone has a handful of counts. This chain joins TRBV19 and TRBJ1-1; D perhaps matches TRBD1 (5 bases). V was trimmed by 4 bases and J by 1 base, leaving 10 bases between them. The CDR3 consists of 14 residues. Germline lookup yields CDR1 LNHDA and CDR2 SQIVND (reference sequence). CDR3 loop: CASSTPGGNTEAFF. The CDR3 coding sequence is TGTGCCAGTAGTACCCCCGGGGGGAACACTGAAGCTTTCTTT.

The chain is built from TRBV21-1 and TRBJ2-3; TRBD1 reflects the table's D call only, with no check against the DNA. TRBV21-1 is tagged as a pseudogene. The CDR3 spans 16 residues. CDR3 bases: TGTGCCAGCAGCAAAGGGGGCCTTAAATCAACAGATACGCAGTATTTT. This translates into CASSKGGLKSTDTQYF.

Here the CDR3 reads CASSIRGDRNQPQHF. CDR3 coding DNA: TGTGCCAGTAGTATCCGGGGAGATCGGAATCAGCCCCAGCATTTT. The chain uses TRBV19 and TRBJ1-5; D remains unclear. CDR1 is LNHDA, CDR2 SQIVND, per germline (reference sequence). The CDR3 extends over 15 amino acids. V dropped 3 bases and J dropped 4 bases, with 13 bases sitting between them.

This clone was counted once. CDR3 sequence reads: CSASFLDQYF. Written as DNA, the CDR3 is TGCAGTGCTAGTTTCCTAGATCAGTACTTC. The chain links TRBV20-1 to TRBJ2-5; D call uncertain. In germline, CDR1 is DFQATT, CDR2 SNEGSKA (reference sequence). This CDR3 spans 10 amino acids. Trimming took off 3 bases at V and 11 bases at J, with 10 bases between the two ends.

A note on this clone: At one end the junction does not follow the germline gene, possibly because of a read error. The chain is built from TRBV10-1 and TRBJ1-4; 10 bases agree with TRBD1. Looked up from germline, CDR1 is WNHNN and CDR2 is SYGVQD (reference sequence). This CDR3 has 17 amino acids. The CDR3 DNA is TGCGCCCGCAGTGGGGGGGGAGACAGGGGGCCTAATGAAAAACTGTTTTTT. Encoded protein: CARSGGGDRGPNEKLFF.

The chain uses TRBV3-1 (or the pseudogene TRBV3-2) and TRBJ2-7, with 15 nucleotides matching TRBD2. CDR1 and CDR2 from the germline V gene are LGHDT and YNNKEL (reference sequence). J was trimmed by 4 bases and V by 0 bases; bases with no gene match: 7. The CDR3 runs to 18 residues. The CDR3 DNA reads as TGTGCCAGCAGCCAAGACCGGACTAGCGGGAGGGCCTCTTACGAGCAGTACTTC. This sequence encodes CASSQDRTSGRASYEQYF.

This clone was detected once. The chain employs TRBV28 and TRBJ1-5; 8 bases map to TRBD1. Germline values: CDR1 MDHEN, CDR2 SYDVKM. V lost 8 bases, J lost 6 bases, and 6 bases stayed unmatched. This CDR3 is 13 amino acids long. CDR3: CASADRGGQPQHF. The DNA for the CDR3 is TGTGCCAGCGCCGACAGGGGAGGTCAGCCCCAGCATTTT.

The chain links TRBV12-3 or TRBV12-4 to TRBJ2-2, with a possible D match to TRBD1 (6 bases). The CDR3 runs to 12 residues. V gave up 6 bases and J gave up 8 bases, with 10 bases separating them. The CDR3: CASSWGTGELFF. CDR3 nucleotide sequence: TGTGCCAGCAGCTGGGGGACAGGGGAGCTGTTTTTT.

A remark on this clone: The same CDR3 also results from other DNA sequences found in this sample. V and J are TRBV9 and TRBJ2-2; D possibly corresponds to TRBD2 (6 bases). The CDR3 extends over 15 amino acids. Deletions cut 1 base from V and 1 base from J, with 8 bases between. Looked up from germline, CDR1 is SGDLS and CDR2 is YYNGEE. This CDR3 reads CASSVTGVNTGELFF. The CDR3 DNA is TGTGCCAGCAGCGTAACGGGGGTGAACACCGGGGAGCTGTTTTTT.

Here the CDR3 reads CASSDRTSGREGNEQFF. CDR3 sequence (DNA): TGTGCCAGCAGCGATAGGACTAGCGGGAGGGAGGGCAATGAGCAGTTCTTC. The V call is TRBV13, the J call TRBJ2-1; TRBD2 agrees at 15 bases. Germline lookup yields CDR1 PRHDT and CDR2 FYEKMQ (reference sequence). This CDR3 comprises 17 residues. Trimming at V came to 5 bases and at J to 6 bases, leaving 8 bases not matched to a gene.

As regards this clone: Additional DNA sequences in this sample encode the identical CDR3. The V gene is TRBV5-1, the J gene TRBJ2-2; 8 positions agree with TRBD2. CDR1 and CDR2 from the germline V gene are SGHRS and YFSETQ. The CDR3 has 15 amino acids. With V trimmed by 0 bases and J by 4 bases, 2 bases remained unmatched. The CDR3 DNA reads as TGCGCCAGCAGCTTGGCTGCGGGAGGCACCGGGGAGCTGTTTTTT. This translates into CASSLAAGGTGELFF.